The next 27 T cell receptor beta chains were all read from a single sample in a study of CD8 T cells in Susac syndrome. With random hexamers, reverse transcription was performed on about 0.45 to 1 ug of RNA. MiXCR, run by TCRdb on the immunoSEQ multiplex PCR reads, gives a single entry per CDR3 protein. The sample has 150,000 to 200,000 distinct CDR3 sequences, around 94% seen once; the top ten hold roughly 0.11%. Sequenced material: CD4+ T cells from PBMCs. The receptors shown here come from a human donor with Susac syndrome.

The CDR3 reads CASSLGQGPGGYTF. The CDR3 DNA sequence: TGCGCCAGCAGCTTGGGACAGGGTCCTGGTGGCTACACCTTC. J is TRBJ1-2 and V is TRBV5-1, with TRBD1 matching over 7 bases. The length of the CDR3 is 14 residues. CDR1 SGHRS and CDR2 YFSETQ come from the germline V gene. V lost 0 bases to trimming and J lost 7 bases; unmatched junction nucleotides: 6.

This clonotype was counted a single time. The CDR3 DNA sequence: TGCAGTGCTAGAGATGGTGGCAGACCCATGAACACTGAAGCTTTCTTT. This gives the protein CSARDGGRPMNTEAFF. The chain recombines TRBV20-1 with TRBJ1-1; no firm D call. Germline assignment: CDR1 DFQATT and CDR2 SNEGSKA (reference sequence). The V and J ends lost 0 bases and 0 bases respectively, with 14 bases between them. The CDR3 is made up of 16 amino acids.

This clonotype came up once. The chain combines TRBV6-2 or TRBV6-3 with TRBJ2-4; D remains unclear. Germline V gives CDR1 MNHEY, CDR2 SVGEGT. V lost 6 bases and J 6 bases, leaving 6 bases between the germline ends. This CDR3 spans 11 amino acids. This CDR3 reads CASSQRNIQYF. CDR3 sequence (DNA): TGTGCCAGCAGCCAGAGAAACATTCAGTACTTC.

This chain links TRBV7-2 with TRBJ1-2; D is possibly TRBD1 (6 bases). The length of the CDR3 is 12 residues. V lost 2 bases, J lost 11 bases, and 12 bases lay in between. Germline values: CDR1 SGHTA, CDR2 FQGNSA. Here the CDR3 DNA reads TGTGCCAGCAGCTTAAGGTCAGGGGCTTACACCTTC. Encoded protein: CASSLRSGAYTF. Full variable domain (outside the CDR3, taken from reference TRBV7-2 and TRBJ1-2): GAGVSQSPSNKVTEKGKDVELRCDPISGHTALYWYRQSLGQGLEFLIYFQGNSAPDKSGLPSDRFSAERTGGSVSTLTIQRTQQEDSAVYLCASSLRSGAYTFGSGTRLTVV.

The V and J genes are TRBV29-1 and TRBJ2-7; 10 nucleotides align to TRBD1. The CDR3 extends over 14 amino acids. Germline values: CDR1 SQVTM, CDR2 ANQGSEA. V was pared by 6 bases and J by 0 bases, with 5 bases of the junction left unmatched. The CDR3 spells CSVSGTGVSYEQYF. DNA for the CDR3: TGCAGCGTGTCCGGGACAGGGGTCTCCTACGAGCAGTACTTC.

The chain is built from TRBV29-1 and TRBJ2-3; 16 bases agree with TRBD2. CDR3 size: 18 residues. The germline gives CDR1 SQVTM, CDR2 ANQGSEA. The V segment lost 7 bases and the J segment 5 bases; nucleotides outside the gene matches: 15. DNA for the CDR3: TGCAGCGCCCTAGTGGGACTAGCGGGGGGGCGTGGAAAAGATACGCAGTATTTT. It specifies CSALVGLAGGRGKDTQYF.

The CDR3 DNA reads as TGCAGTGCTAGCCTAGGGACAGGGCTCTCCTACGAGCAGTACTTC. It codes for CSASLGTGLSYEQYF. This chain connects TRBV20-1 to TRBJ2-7, with 9 bases identical to TRBD1. The CDR3 is made up of 15 amino acids. Germline V lookup: CDR1 DFQATT, CDR2 SNEGSKA (reference sequence). After removal of 3 bases from V and 0 bases from J, the junction contained 6 bases not matched to a gene.

This clonotype was seen only a few times. V and J are TRBV15 and TRBJ2-7; D is unclear. CDR3 length equals 13 residues. Germline CDR1 and CDR2: LNHNV and YYDKDF (reference sequence). V shed 0 bases and J shed 2 bases, with 5 bases lying between them. The CDR3 DNA sequence: TGTGCCACCAGCAGAGATTCGACCTACGAGCAGTACTTC. Its translation: CATSRDSTYEQYF.

The chain carries TRBV5-1 and TRBJ2-2; D might be TRBD1 (6 bases). Trimming removed 0 bases from V and 4 bases from J, with 13 bases in between. CDR3 size: 16 residues. Germline loops: CDR1 SGHRS, CDR2 YFSETQ. CDR3 sequence (DNA): TGCGCCAGCAGCTTGGTCGCAGGGGTCGGCACCGGGGAGCTGTTTTTT. This encodes CASSLVAGVGTGELFF. Filled out from reference TRBV5-1 and TRBJ2-2, the complete variable domain reads KAGVTQTPRYLIKTRGQQVTLSCSPISGHRSVSWYQQTPGQGLQFLFEYFSETQRNKGNFPGRFSGRQFSNSRSEMNVSTLELGDSALYLCASSLVAGVGTGELFFGEGSRLTVL.

This rearrangement joins TRBV5-4 to TRBJ2-1; TRBD1 aligns across 7 bases. The CDR3 is 14 amino acids. With 1 base clipped from V and 9 bases from J, the junction kept 7 bases outside the gene matches. Germline values: CDR1 SGHNT, CDR2 YYREEE (reference sequence). CDR3 nucleotide sequence: TGTGCCAGCAGCTTGTCGACAGGGCGCGTTGAGCAGTTCTTC. Its protein is CASSLSTGRVEQFF.

The rearrangement uses TRBV3-1 and TRBJ1-2; a possible D gene is TRBD1 (6 bases). CDR1 and CDR2 (germline): LGHDT, YNNKEL (reference sequence). Trimming left V 3 bases short and J 3 bases short, with 14 bases between. The CDR3 consists of 15 residues. CDR3 in amino acids: CASSHGQIGYYGYTF. The CDR3 DNA is TGTGCCAGCAGCCACGGACAGATCGGGTACTATGGCTACACCTTC.

J is TRBJ1-2 and V is TRBV7-2; 7 bases are a match to TRBD1. The CDR3 loop spans 14 amino acids. V trimming: 5 bases; J trimming: 4 bases; junction bases outside the gene matches: 7. The germline gives CDR1 SGHTA, CDR2 FQGNSA. The CDR3 protein is CASSQQTGTYGYTF. The CDR3 coding sequence is TGTGCCAGCAGCCAACAGACAGGGACCTATGGCTACACCTTC.

The chain combines TRBV20-1 with TRBJ1-6; 8 nucleotides line up with TRBD1. The junction had 4 bases not matched to a gene; V was cut back by 5 bases and J by 7 bases. The CDR3 runs to 13 residues. CDR1 DFQATT and CDR2 SNEGSKA come from the germline V gene (reference sequence). In nucleotides, the CDR3 is TGCAGTGCTTTCAGGGGGCGAAATTCACCCCTCCACTTT. It is translated as CSAFRGRNSPLHF.

The chain couples TRBV3-1 to TRBJ1-2; the D is unclear. Between the trimmed V and J ends, which lost 4 bases and 4 bases, there was a span of 16 bases. From germline, CDR1 is LGHDT and CDR2 YNNKEL (reference sequence). There are 15 residues in the CDR3. Here the CDR3 reads CASSRTEPSAYGYTF. In DNA, the CDR3 is TGTGCCAGCAGCCGCACGGAGCCCTCGGCCTATGGCTACACCTTC. The entire variable domain, with the rest obtained from reference TRBV3-1 and TRBJ1-2, is as follows: DTAVSQTPKYLVTQMGNDKSIKCEQNLGHDTMYWYKQDSKKFLKIMFSYNNKELIINETVPNRFSPKSPDKAHLNLHINSLELGDSAVYFCASSRTEPSAYGYTFGSGTRLTVV.

The chain combines TRBV6-1 with TRBJ2-3; tentatively, D is TRBD2 (5 bases). Trimming took 4 bases from V and 2 from J, leaving 13 bases between them. Germline V gives CDR1 MNHNS, CDR2 SASEGT. The CDR3 is 15 residues long. The CDR3 loop is CASSARSGNTDTQYF. The CDR3 DNA follows: TGTGCCAGCAGTGCGAGGTCGGGGAACACAGATACGCAGTATTTT.

This clonotype was detected once. V and J are TRBV20-1 and TRBJ1-2; D ambiguous. This CDR3 has 14 amino acids. Germline assignment: CDR1 DFQATT and CDR2 SNEGSKA (reference sequence). The V end was cut by 0 bases, the J end by 6 bases, with 14 bases between. The CDR3 is CSAREYQRPHGYTF. The CDR3 DNA sequence: TGCAGTGCTAGAGAATATCAGAGACCTCATGGCTACACCTTC.

This clonotype was recorded once. The rearrangement links TRBV7-2 to TRBJ2-3, with 8 bases aligning to TRBD1. The CDR3 consists of 14 residues. Germline values: CDR1 SGHTA, CDR2 FQGNSA. V trimming: 7 bases; J trimming: 0 bases; junction bases outside the gene matches: 3. The CDR3 DNA is TGTGCCAGCATCCGACAGGGGAGCACAGATACGCAGTATTTT. This codes for CASIRQGSTDTQYF.

The chain links TRBV25-1 to TRBJ2-7; D may be TRBD2 (6 bases). Germline CDR1 is MGHDK and CDR2 is SYGVNS. V lost 2 bases and J lost 5, with 10 bases in between. This CDR3 spans 13 amino acids. The chain's CDR3 is CASSEDGGHEQYF. For the CDR3, the DNA is TGTGCCAGCAGTGAAGACGGGGGTCACGAGCAGTACTTC.

The J gene is TRBJ2-5, the V gene TRBV5-1; TRBD2 matches 8 bases. V dropped 0 bases and J dropped 5; count of bases not matched to a gene: 6. Germline V gene data show CDR1 as SGHRS and CDR2 as YFSETQ. CDR3 size: 15 residues. The CDR3 loop is CASSLAFAGGETQYF. Written as DNA, the CDR3 is TGCGCCAGCAGCTTGGCCTTTGCGGGGGGTGAGACCCAGTACTTC. Together with reference TRBV5-1 and TRBJ2-5, the CDR3 gives the full variable domain: KAGVTQTPRYLIKTRGQQVTLSCSPISGHRSVSWYQQTPGQGLQFLFEYFSETQRNKGNFPGRFSGRQFSNSRSEMNVSTLELGDSALYLCASSLAFAGGETQYFGPGTRLLVL.

This chain links TRBV6-5 with TRBJ1-6; D ambiguous. Looked up from germline, CDR1 is MNHEY and CDR2 is SVGAGI. V lost 8 bases, J lost 8 bases, and 10 bases lay in between. This CDR3 has 12 residues. CDR3 DNA sequence: TGTGCCAGCCGAGTTGGGGATTCACCCCTCCACTTT. Its protein is CASRVGDSPLHF.

This chain uses TRBV5-6 with TRBJ1-5; D not certain. Trimming stripped 0 bases from V and 7 bases from J, with 17 bases between. There are 16 residues in the CDR3. Germline V gene sequence: CDR1 SGHDT, CDR2 YYEEEE. CDR3 protein: CASSLGGSTSRQPQHF. The CDR3 coding sequence is TGTGCCAGCAGCTTGGGAGGATCTACTTCGAGGCAGCCCCAGCATTTT.

The V gene is TRBV5-1, the J gene TRBJ2-5; 7 bases agree with TRBD2. CDR1 is SGHRS and CDR2 is YFSETQ in the germline V gene. The junction had 9 bases not matched to a gene; V was cut back by 1 base and J by 3 bases. The CDR3 spans 16 residues. The CDR3 loop is CASSLSPGLPKETQYF. CDR3 nucleotides: TGCGCCAGCAGCTTGTCCCCGGGACTACCTAAAGAGACCCAGTACTTC.

This clonotype was observed once. The chain uses TRBV13 and TRBJ1-2; TRBD1 matches at 8 bases. V was clipped by 0 bases and J by 8 bases; unmatched bases: 2. This CDR3 has 13 amino acids. CDR1 and CDR2 (germline): PRHDT, FYEKMQ (reference sequence). The CDR3 region is CASSLGRQGGYTF. Written as DNA, the CDR3 is TGTGCCAGCAGCTTAGGGCGACAGGGGGGCTACACCTTC. The complete variable domain, with remaining parts taken from reference TRBV13 and TRBJ1-2, reads AAGVIQSPRHLIKEKRETATLKCYPIPRHDTVYWYQQGPGQDPQFLISFYEKMQSDKGSIPDRFSAQQFSDYHSELNMSSLELGDSALYFCASSLGRQGGYTFGSGTRLTVV.

The rearrangement joins TRBV6-2 or TRBV6-3 to TRBJ2-7; D is unresolved. This CDR3 is built from 13 residues. Germline CDR1 MNHEY, CDR2 SVGEGT. V was pared by 0 bases and J by 3 bases, with 6 bases between. The CDR3 here is CASSYSGLYEQYF. In nucleotides, the CDR3 is TGTGCCAGCAGTTACTCGGGCCTCTACGAGCAGTACTTC.

The J gene is TRBJ1-5, the V gene TRBV2, with D uncertain. CDR3 size: 15 residues. CDR1 is SNHLY, CDR2 FYNNEI, per germline. V was shortened by 2 bases and J by 4 bases, with 12 bases between the two germline ends. DNA of the CDR3: TGTGCCAGCAGTGAAACACAGTTACTAAATCAGCCCCAGCATTTT. This encodes CASSETQLLNQPQHF.

This sequence joins TRBV7-9 and TRBJ2-6; TRBD1 matches 9 bases. The V gene's germline CDR1 is SEHNR and CDR2 FQNEAQ (reference sequence). This CDR3 comprises 18 residues. V lost 5 bases to trimming and J lost 3 bases; unmatched junction nucleotides: 11. Here the CDR3 DNA reads TGTGCCAGCAGCCTGTACGGGACAGGGTCTGGTGGGGCCAACGTCCTGACTTTC. It translates to CASSLYGTGSGGANVLTF.

The chain links TRBV20-1 to TRBJ1-4, with TRBD1 identical over 7 bases. Unmatched junction bases numbered 7, after V lost 1 base and J lost 5 bases. CDR3 length equals 15 residues. The germline V gene has CDR1 DFQATT and CDR2 SNEGSKA (reference sequence). The CDR3 DNA follows: TGCAGTGCTAGAGCCCCGACAGGGAAGAATGAAAAACTGTTTTTT. This gives the protein CSARAPTGKNEKLFF.